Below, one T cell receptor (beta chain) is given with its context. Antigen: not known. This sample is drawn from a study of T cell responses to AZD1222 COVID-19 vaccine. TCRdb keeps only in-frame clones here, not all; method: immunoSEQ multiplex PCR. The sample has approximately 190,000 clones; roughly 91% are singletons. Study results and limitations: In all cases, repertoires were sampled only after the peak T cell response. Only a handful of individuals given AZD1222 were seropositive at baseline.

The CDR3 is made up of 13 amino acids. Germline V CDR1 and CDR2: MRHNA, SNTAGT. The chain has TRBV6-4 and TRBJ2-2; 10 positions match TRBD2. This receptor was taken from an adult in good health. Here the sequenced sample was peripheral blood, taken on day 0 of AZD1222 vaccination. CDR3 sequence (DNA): TGTGCTTCTAGCGGGGGTTACACCGGGGAGCTGTTTTTT. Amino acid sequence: CASSGGYTGELFF.